This TCR beta chain was documented in a study of shared clonotypes between healthy human individuals. The overall study: Sampling drew on donors who were a couple of women and a few men aged 18 to 49. Whole-study results and caveats: Naive subsets tended to show greater estimated richness than memory subsets. Naive CD4 clonotypes overlapped across a handful of donors at approximately 5.3%.

Clones were read by immunoSEQ multiplex PCR, and TCRdb kept only the in-frame ones, dropping some. In the table there are 1,500,000 or so clones, about 98.5% of which are singletons. On this clone itself: Its antigen is not known.

Trimming cost V 2 bases and J 3 bases; bases outside gene matches: 3. The CDR3 runs 16 residues. CDR1 is MRHNA, CDR2 SNTAGT, per germline. This TCR came from a man in his thirties or forties in good health. Sample: naive CD4+ T cells sorted from blood. Specified subset: CD45RA+ positively selected. This chain connects TRBV6-4 to TRBJ2-3; 12 bases fit TRBD2. CDR3 sequence reads: CASSDLAGGQTDTQYF. The CDR3 DNA reads TGTGCCAGCAGTGACCTAGCGGGAGGGCAAACAGATACGCAGTATTTT.